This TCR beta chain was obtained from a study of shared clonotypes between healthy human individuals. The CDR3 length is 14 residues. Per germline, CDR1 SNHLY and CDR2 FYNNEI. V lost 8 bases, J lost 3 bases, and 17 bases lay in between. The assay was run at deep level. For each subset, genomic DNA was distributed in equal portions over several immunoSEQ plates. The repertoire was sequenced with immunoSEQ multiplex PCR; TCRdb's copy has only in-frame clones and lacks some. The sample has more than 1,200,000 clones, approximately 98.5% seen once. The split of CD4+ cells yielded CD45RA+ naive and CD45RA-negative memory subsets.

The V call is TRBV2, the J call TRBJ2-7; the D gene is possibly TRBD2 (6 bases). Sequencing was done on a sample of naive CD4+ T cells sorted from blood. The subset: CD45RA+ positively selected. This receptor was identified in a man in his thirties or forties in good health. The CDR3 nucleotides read TGTGCCAGCCAGGACCGGGACTTTTACTACGAGCAGTACTTC. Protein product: CASQDRDFYYEQYF.